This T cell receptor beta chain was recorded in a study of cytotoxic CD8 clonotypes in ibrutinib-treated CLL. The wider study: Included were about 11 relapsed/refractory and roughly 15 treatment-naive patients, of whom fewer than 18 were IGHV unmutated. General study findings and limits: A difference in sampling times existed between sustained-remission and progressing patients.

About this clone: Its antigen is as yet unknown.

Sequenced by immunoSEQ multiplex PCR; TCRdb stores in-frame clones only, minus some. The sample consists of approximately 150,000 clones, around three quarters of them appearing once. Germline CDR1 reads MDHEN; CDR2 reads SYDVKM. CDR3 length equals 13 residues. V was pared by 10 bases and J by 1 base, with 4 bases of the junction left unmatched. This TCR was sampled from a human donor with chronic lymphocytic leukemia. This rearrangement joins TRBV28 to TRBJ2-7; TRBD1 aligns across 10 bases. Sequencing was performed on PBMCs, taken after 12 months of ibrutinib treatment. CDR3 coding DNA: TGTGCCACCAGGGACAGGGGATCCTACGAGCAGTACTTC. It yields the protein CATRDRGSYEQYF.